This TCR beta chain is from a study of radiation and T cells in renal cell carcinoma. Study-wide results and limits: Tumor samples were small regions of approximately 0.9 g. Compared with controls, irradiated tumors had more, larger dominant CDR3 motifs. Irradiated tumors had higher TCR clonality than control tumors.

With respect to this clone: Its antigen is currently unknown.

The CDR3 runs 13 residues. Between the trimmed V and J ends, which lost 3 bases and 5 bases, there was a span of 9 bases. Germline CDR1 is SGHRS and CDR2 is YFSETQ. Produced via immunoSEQ multiplex PCR; TCRdb's table is partial and in-frame only. The repertoire holds about 8,900 clones, with less than 80% as singletons. Treatment specified: treatment-naive control, cytoreductive nephrectomy. The patient's renal cell carcinoma had clear cell pathology. The chain employs TRBV5-1 and TRBJ1-5, with D uncertain. This clonotype was sampled from a man aged 55 to 70 with renal cell carcinoma. The sequenced sample was tumor tissue, obtained from a patient whose treatment was nephrectomy without radiotherapy. The CDR3, as DNA: TGCGCCAGCAGCTCACACGTAGATCAGCCCCAGCATTTT. As protein: CASSSHVDQPQHF.